This T cell receptor beta chain comes out of a study of radiotherapy plus CTLA-4 blockade in lung cancer. A note on this clone: Its matching antigen is unknown.

Repertoires were generated with immunoSEQ multiplex PCR, while TCRdb's copy carries only in-frame clones and drops some. The table records tens of thousands of clones, roughly 78% of them present only once. The study's findings and limits: Expansion in blood of tumor-derived TCR clones was seen after radiotherapy plus ipilimumab.

This sample comprised peripheral blood, obtained from a patient treated with radiotherapy plus ipilimumab. The TCR originated in a human donor with non-small cell lung cancer that progressed on radiotherapy plus ipilimumab.

CDR3 in DNA: TGTGCCAGCAGTTCCTGGCCGGGACAGGGTGCCGAGCAGTACTTC. Translated, it gives CASSSWPGQGAEQYF. The chain recombines TRBV6-1 with TRBJ2-7; 9 nucleotides match TRBD1. V shed 5 bases and J 6 bases; nucleotides not matched to a gene: 11. The CDR3 runs 15 residues. Per the germline V gene, CDR1 is MNHNS and CDR2 is SASEGT.